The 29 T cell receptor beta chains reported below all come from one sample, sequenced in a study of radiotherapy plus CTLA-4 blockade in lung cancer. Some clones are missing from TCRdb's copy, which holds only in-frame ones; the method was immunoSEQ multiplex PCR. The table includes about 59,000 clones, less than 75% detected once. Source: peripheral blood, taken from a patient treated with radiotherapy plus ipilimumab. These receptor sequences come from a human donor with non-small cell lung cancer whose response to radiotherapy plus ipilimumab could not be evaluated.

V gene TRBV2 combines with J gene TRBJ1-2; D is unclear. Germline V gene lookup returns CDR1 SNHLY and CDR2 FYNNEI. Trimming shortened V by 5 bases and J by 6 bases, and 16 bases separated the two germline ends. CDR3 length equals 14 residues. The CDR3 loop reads CASSYPGGDDGYTF. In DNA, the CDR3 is TGTGCCAGCAGTTACCCCGGCGGAGACGATGGCTACACCTTC.

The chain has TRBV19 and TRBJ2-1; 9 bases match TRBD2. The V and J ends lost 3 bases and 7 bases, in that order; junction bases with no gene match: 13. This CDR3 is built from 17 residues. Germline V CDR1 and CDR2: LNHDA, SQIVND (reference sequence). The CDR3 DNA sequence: TGTGCCAGTAGTATTTTTGCTCGCGGGGGGGCGGGTAATGAGCAGTTCTTC. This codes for CASSIFARGGAGNEQFF.

This CDR3 is CASSTRTSVADTQYF. CDR3 sequence (DNA): TGTGCCAGCAGCACCCGGACTAGCGTGGCAGATACGCAGTATTTT. The chain uses TRBV9 and TRBJ2-3; TRBD2 agrees at 9 bases. J was trimmed by 4 bases and V by 4 bases; bases with no gene match: 7. The CDR3 is 15 residues long. The germline CDR1 and CDR2 sequences are SGDLS and YYNGEE.

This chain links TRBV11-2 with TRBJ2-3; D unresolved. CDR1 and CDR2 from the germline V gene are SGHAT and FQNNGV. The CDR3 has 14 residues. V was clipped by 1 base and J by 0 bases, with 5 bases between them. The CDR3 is CASSLGASTDTQYF. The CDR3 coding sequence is TGTGCCAGCAGCTTAGGCGCCAGCACAGATACGCAGTATTTT.

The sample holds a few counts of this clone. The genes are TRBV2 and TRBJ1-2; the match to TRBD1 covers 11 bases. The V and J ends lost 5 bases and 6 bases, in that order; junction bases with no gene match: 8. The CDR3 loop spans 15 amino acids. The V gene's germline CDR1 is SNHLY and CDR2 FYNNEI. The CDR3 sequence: CASSPEGTGGHGYTF. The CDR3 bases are TGTGCCAGCAGTCCAGAGGGGACAGGGGGGCATGGCTACACCTTC. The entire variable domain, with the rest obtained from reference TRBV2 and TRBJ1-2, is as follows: EPEVTQTPSHQVTQMGQEVILRCVPISNHLYFYWYRQILGQKVEFLVSFYNNEISEKSEIFDDQFSVERPDGSNFTLKIRSTKLEDSAMYFCASSPEGTGGHGYTFGSGTRLTVV.

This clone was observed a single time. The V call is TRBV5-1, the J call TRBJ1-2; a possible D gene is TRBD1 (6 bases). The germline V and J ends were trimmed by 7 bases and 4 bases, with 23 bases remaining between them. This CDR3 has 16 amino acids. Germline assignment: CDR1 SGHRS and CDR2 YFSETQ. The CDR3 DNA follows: TGCGCCAGCTACCCTAGCCGGGGGGCGCTTAGCTATGGCTACACCTTC. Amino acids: CASYPSRGALSYGYTF. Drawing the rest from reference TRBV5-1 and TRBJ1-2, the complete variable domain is KAGVTQTPRYLIKTRGQQVTLSCSPISGHRSVSWYQQTPGQGLQFLFEYFSETQRNKGNFPGRFSGRQFSNSRSEMNVSTLELGDSALYLCASYPSRGALSYGYTFGSGTRLTVV.

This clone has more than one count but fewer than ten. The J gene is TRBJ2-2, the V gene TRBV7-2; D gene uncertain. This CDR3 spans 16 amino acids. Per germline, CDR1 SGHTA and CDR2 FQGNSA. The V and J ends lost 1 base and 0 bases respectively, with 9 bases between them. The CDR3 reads CASSLVSLANTGELFF. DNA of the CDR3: TGTGCCAGCAGCTTAGTTAGCCTCGCGAACACCGGGGAGCTGTTTTTT.

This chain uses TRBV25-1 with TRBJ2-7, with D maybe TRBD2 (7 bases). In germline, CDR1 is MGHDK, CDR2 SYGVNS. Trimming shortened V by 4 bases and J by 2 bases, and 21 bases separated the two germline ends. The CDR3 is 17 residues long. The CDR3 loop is CASSVRRLWEGAYEQYF. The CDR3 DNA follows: TGTGCCAGCAGTGTCCGAAGATTGTGGGAGGGGGCCTACGAGCAGTACTTC.

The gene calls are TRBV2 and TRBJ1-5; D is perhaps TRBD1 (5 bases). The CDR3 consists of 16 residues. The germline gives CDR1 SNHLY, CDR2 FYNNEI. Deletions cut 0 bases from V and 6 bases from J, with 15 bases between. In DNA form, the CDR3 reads TGTGCCAGCAGTGAAGCCAGACAGCAGGCTAGTCAGCCCCAGCATTTT. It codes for CASSEARQQASQPQHF.

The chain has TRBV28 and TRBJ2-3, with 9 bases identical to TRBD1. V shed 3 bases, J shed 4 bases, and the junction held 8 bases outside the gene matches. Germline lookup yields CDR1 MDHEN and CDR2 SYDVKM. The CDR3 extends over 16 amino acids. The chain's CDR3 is CASSFPWDRAADTQYF. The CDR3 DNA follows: TGTGCCAGCAGTTTCCCCTGGGACAGGGCGGCAGATACGCAGTATTTT.

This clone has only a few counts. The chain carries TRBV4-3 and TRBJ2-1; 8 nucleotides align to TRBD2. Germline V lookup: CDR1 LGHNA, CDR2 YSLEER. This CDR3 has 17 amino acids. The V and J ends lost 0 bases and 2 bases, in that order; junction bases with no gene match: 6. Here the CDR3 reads CASSQDGVGGAYNEQFF. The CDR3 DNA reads TGCGCCAGCAGCCAAGATGGGGTCGGGGGGGCCTACAATGAGCAGTTCTTC.

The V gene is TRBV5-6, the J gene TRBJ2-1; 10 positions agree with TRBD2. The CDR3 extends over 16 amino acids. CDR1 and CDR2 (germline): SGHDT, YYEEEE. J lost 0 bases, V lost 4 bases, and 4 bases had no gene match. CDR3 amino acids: CASSPSSGGSYNEQFF. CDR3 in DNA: TGTGCCAGCAGCCCGTCTAGCGGGGGCTCCTACAATGAGCAGTTCTTC.

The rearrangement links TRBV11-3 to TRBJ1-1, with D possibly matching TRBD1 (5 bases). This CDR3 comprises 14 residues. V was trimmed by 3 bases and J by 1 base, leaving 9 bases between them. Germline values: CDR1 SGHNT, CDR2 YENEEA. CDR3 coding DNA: TGTGCCAGCAGCTTCCGCAGGGAGAACACTGAAGCTTTCTTT. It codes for CASSFRRENTEAFF.

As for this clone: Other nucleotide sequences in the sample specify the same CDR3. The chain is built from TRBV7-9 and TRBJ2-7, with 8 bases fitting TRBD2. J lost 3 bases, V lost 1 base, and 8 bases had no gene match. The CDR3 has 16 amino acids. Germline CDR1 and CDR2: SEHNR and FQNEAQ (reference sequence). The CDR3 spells CASSLGGGSLHYEQYF. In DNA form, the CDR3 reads TGTGCCAGCAGCTTAGGCGGGGGGTCTCTCCACTACGAGCAGTACTTC.

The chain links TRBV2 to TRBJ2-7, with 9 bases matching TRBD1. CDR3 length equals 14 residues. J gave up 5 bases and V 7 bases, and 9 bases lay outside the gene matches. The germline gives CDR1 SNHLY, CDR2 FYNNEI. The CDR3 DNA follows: TGTGCCAGCAAGCGGGACAGGGATGGCCACGAGCAGTACTTC. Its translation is CASKRDRDGHEQYF.

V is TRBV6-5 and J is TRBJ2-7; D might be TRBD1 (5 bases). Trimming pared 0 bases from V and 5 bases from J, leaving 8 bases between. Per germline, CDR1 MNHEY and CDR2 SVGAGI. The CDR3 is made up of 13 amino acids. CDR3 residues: CASSYSPRDEQYF. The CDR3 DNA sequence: TGTGCCAGCAGTTACTCGCCCAGGGACGAGCAGTACTTC.

The CDR3: CASRAGIAYNEQFF. CDR3 nucleotides: TGTGCCAGTAGAGCCGGGATCGCCTACAATGAGCAGTTCTTC. The J gene is TRBJ2-1, the V gene TRBV19, with D possibly TRBD2 on 5 matching bases. The CDR3 runs 14 residues. V gave up 6 bases and J gave up 2 bases, with 11 bases separating them. Germline V lookup: CDR1 LNHDA, CDR2 SQIVND (reference sequence).

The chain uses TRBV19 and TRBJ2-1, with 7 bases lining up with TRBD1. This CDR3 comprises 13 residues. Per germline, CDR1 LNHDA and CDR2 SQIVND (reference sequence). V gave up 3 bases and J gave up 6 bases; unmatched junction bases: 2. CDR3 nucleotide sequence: TGTGCCAGTAGTATTTCAGGGGGCAATGAGCAGTTCTTC. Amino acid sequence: CASSISGGNEQFF.

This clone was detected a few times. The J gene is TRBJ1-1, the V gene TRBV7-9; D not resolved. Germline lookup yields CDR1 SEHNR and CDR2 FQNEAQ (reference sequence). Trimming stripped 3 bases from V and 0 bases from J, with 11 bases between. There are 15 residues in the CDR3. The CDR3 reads CASSFLYGVNTEAFF. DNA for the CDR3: TGTGCCAGCAGCTTTCTGTACGGGGTGAACACTGAAGCTTTCTTT.

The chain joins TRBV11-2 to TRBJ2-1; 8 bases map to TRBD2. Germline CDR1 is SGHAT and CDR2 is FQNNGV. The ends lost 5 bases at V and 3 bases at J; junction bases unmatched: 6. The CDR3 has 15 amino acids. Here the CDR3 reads CASSEAGAFYNEQFF. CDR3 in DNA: TGTGCCAGCAGCGAAGCGGGGGCCTTCTACAATGAGCAGTTCTTC. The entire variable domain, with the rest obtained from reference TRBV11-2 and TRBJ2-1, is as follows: EAGVAQSPRYKIIEKRQSVAFWCNPISGHATLYWYQQILGQGPKLLIQFQNNGVVDDSQLPKDRFSAERLKGVDSTLKIQPAKLEDSAVYLCASSEAGAFYNEQFFGPGTRLTVL.

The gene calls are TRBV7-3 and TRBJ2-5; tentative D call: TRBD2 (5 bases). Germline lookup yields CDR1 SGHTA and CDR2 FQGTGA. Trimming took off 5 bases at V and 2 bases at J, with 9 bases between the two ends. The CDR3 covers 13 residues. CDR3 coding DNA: TGTGCCAGCAGCCCCGGCGGGCAAGAGACCCAGTACTTC. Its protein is CASSPGGQETQYF.

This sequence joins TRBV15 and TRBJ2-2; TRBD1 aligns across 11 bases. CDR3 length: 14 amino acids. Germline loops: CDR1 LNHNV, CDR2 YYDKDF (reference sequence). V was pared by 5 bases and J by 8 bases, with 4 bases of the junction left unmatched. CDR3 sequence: CATSLDRGLGELFF. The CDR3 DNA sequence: TGTGCCACCAGCCTGGACAGGGGGCTAGGGGAGCTGTTTTTT. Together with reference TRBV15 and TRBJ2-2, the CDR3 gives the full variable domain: DAMVIQNPRYQVTQFGKPVTLSCSQTLNHNVMYWYQQKSSQAPKLLFHYYDKDFNNEADTPDNFQSRRPNTSFCFLDIRSPGLGDTAMYLCATSLDRGLGELFFGEGSRLTVL.

In DNA, the CDR3 is TGTGCCAGCACCAGGGACAATGAGCAGTTCTTC. Its translation is CASTRDNEQFF. This chain connects TRBV6-5 to TRBJ2-1, with a tentative D call TRBD1 (5 bases). The CDR3 is 11 amino acids. Germline V CDR1 and CDR2: MNHEY, SVGAGI. V lost 7 bases to trimming and J lost 5 bases, with 6 bases between them.

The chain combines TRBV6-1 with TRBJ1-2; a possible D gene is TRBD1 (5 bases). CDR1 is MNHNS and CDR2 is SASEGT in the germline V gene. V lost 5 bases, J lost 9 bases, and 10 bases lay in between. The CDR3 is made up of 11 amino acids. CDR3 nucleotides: TGTGCCAGCAGTTTCGACAGCAGCTACACCTTC. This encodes CASSFDSSYTF.

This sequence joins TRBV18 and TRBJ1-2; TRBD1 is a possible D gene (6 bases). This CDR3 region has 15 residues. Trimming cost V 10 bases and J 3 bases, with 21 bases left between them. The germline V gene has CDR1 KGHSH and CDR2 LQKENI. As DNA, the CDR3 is TGTGCCACCACAGGACAGCAGGCCTCTGACTATGGCTACACCTTC. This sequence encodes CATTGQQASDYGYTF.

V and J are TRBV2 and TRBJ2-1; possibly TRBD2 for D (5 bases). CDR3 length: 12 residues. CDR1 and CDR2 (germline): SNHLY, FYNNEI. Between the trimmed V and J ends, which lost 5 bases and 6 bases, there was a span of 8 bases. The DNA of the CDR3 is TGTGCCAGCAGTCTAGCCTCCAATGAGCAGTTCTTC. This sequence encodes CASSLASNEQFF. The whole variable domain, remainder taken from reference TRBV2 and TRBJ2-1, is EPEVTQTPSHQVTQMGQEVILRCVPISNHLYFYWYRQILGQKVEFLVSFYNNEISEKSEIFDDQFSVERPDGSNFTLKIRSTKLEDSAMYFCASSLASNEQFFGPGTRLTVL.

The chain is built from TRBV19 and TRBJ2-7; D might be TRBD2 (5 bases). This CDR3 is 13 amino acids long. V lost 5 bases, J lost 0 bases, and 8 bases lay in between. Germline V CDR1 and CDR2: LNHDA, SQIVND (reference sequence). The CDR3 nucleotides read TGTGCCAGTAGTTCGGGGTTCTCCTACGAGCAGTACTTC. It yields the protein CASSSGFSYEQYF.

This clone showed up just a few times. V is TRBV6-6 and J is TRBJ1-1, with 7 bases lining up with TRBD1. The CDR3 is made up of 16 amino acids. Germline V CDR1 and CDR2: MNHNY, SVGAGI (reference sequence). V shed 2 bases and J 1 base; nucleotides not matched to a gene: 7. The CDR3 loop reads CASSYDRENANTEAFF. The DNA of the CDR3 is TGTGCCAGCAGTTACGACAGGGAAAACGCGAACACTGAAGCTTTCTTT.

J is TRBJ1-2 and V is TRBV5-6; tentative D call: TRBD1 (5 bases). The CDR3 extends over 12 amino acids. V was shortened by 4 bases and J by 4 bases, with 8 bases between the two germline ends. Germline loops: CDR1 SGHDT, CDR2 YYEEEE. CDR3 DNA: TGTGCCAGCAGCAAGACAGCCTATGGCTACACCTTC. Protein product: CASSKTAYGYTF.